This is a list of T cell receptor beta chains from one sample in a study of blood T cells in healthy people across ages. In TCRdb, the 5' RACE reads were re-called with MiXCR into one record per CDR3 protein. The sample consists of some 1.5 million distinct CDR3 sequences, 28% of them appearing once. Sequencing was done on a sample of blood. These receptors all stem from a woman in her 30s in good health. CDR3s include the opening cysteine and the closing phenylalanine or tryptophan. D genes are given only for firm matches. The size entry is marked missing in some rows and otherwise reads once, few, many or a size class.

TRBD2,-,TRBJ2-3,TRBV7-2,CASRRSGGKGTDTQYF,TGTGCCAGCAGACGTAGCGGGGGGAAGGGTACAGATACGCAGTATTTT
-,-,TRBJ2-7,TRBV28,CATSTPLKRPYEQYF,TGTGCCACCAGTACCCCTCTAAAGAGGCCCTACGAGCAGTACTTC
TRBD2,once,TRBJ2-5,TRBV10-3,CATQRTSGDPGGETQYF,TGTGCCACCCAGAGGACTAGCGGAGACCCGGGCGGAGAGACCCAGTACTTC
-,-,TRBJ1-1,TRBV29-1,CSAGLIPGEAFF,TGCAGCGCGGGACTGATACCGGGGGAAGCTTTCTTT
-,few,TRBJ1-1,TRBV2,CASRRTGTTYTEAFF,TGTGCCAGCAGACGCACCGGGACAACTTACACTGAAGCTTTCTTT
-,-,TRBJ2-3,TRBV7-2,CASTLGASHLTDTQYF,TGTGCCAGCACCCTAGGGGCCTCTCACCTCACAGATACGCAGTATTTT
-,many,TRBJ2-7,TRBV20-1,CSAPWQGTNEQYF,TGCAGTGCTCCCTGGCAGGGGACCAACGAGCAGTACTTC
-,-,TRBJ2-7,TRBV29-1,CSVGWRSSYEQYF,TGCAGCGTTGGCTGGCGGAGCTCCTACGAGCAGTACTTC
TRBD2,-,TRBJ2-3,TRBV18,CASSPTLIPRGTSGLSTDTQYF,TGTGCCAGCTCACCAACTCTAATTCCTCGCGGTACTAGCGGCCTCAGCACAGATACGCAGTATTTT
TRBD1,few,TRBJ1-5,TRBV12-3/TRBV12-4,CASSLGTVDQPQHF,TGTGCCAGCAGTCTCGGGACAGTGGATCAGCCCCAGCATTTT
-,-,TRBJ2-1,TRBV3-1,CASSQDLGAGNEQFF,TGTGCCAGCAGCCAAGATCTGGGGGCAGGCAATGAGCAGTTCTTC
TRBD2,-,TRBJ2-7,TRBV7-2,CASSAQGSRTSGSYEQYF,TGTGCCAGCAGCGCCCAGGGCAGCCGGACTAGCGGGAGCTACGAGCAGTACTTC
-,-,TRBJ1-1,TRBV5-5,CASSRDGVLWNTEAFF,TGTGCCAGTTCCCGGGACGGGGTTCTTTGGAACACTGAAGCTTTCTTT
-,-,TRBJ2-1,TRBV29-1,CSVVGTGTSNEQLF,-
-,-,TRBJ2-7,TRBV7-9,CASSSDRTGREQYF,TGTGCCAGCAGCTCGGACCGGACCGGTCGGGAGCAGTACTTC
TRBD1,-,TRBJ2-4,TRBV5-1,CASSASGTGGSRAKNIQYF,TGCGCCAGCAGCGCCTCCGGGACAGGGGGCAGTAGAGCCAAAAACATTCAGTACTTC
-,-,TRBJ2-7,TRBV27,CASSPGPYPSYEQYF,TGTGCCAGCAGTCCCGGACCTTACCCCTCCTACGAGCAGTACTTC
TRBD1,-,TRBJ2-1,TRBV7-2,CASSSVTGLSEQFF,TGTGCCAGCAGCTCCGTGACAGGGCTCTCAGAGCAGTTCTTC
TRBD1,-,TRBJ1-6,TRBV20-1,CSARVTTGGSSPLHF,TGCAGTGCTAGAGTAACGACAGGGGGTTCTTCACCCCTCCACTTT
-,few,TRBJ2-7,TRBV11-2,CTSSDSYEQYF,TGTACCAGCTCTGACAGCTACGAGCAGTACTTC
-,-,TRBJ2-3,TRBV28,CASSYARGSTDTQYF,TGTGCCAGCAGCTACGCCAGGGGAAGCACAGATACGCAGTATTTT
TRBD2,many,TRBJ2-1,TRBV12-3/TRBV12-4,CASSSPGSGRSHEQFF,TGTGCCAGCAGTTCCCCCGGCAGCGGGAGGTCTCATGAGCAGTTCTTC
TRBD1,few,TRBJ1-4,TRBV12-3/TRBV12-4,CASSPGQGLGKLFF,TGTGCCAGCAGCCCGGGACAGGGACTCGGAAAACTGTTTTTT
-,-,TRBJ1-4,TRBV18,CASSPWNREGKLFF,TGTGCCAGCTCACCTTGGAACAGGGAAGGAAAACTGTTTTTT
-,many,TRBJ2-7,TRBV5-1,CASSFRVGTYEQYF,TGCGCCAGCAGCTTCCGAGTGGGGACCTACGAGCAGTACTTC
TRBD1,many,TRBJ1-2,TRBV29-1,CSVHGQGAGGYTF,TGCAGCGTTCACGGACAGGGGGCTGGTGGCTACACCTTC
-,few,TRBJ2-5,TRBV28,CASSSGLEAQYF,TGTGCCAGCAGTTCAGGGCTGGAGGCCCAGTACTTC
TRBD2,-,TRBJ2-3,TRBV5-5,CASSSMYSGVAGDTQYF,TGTGCCAGCAGTTCGATGTATAGCGGGGTAGCGGGAGATACGCAGTATTTT
-,-,TRBJ2-3,TRBV2,CAGSPLLDTQYF,TGTGCCGGCAGCCCCCTTCTAGATACGCAGTATTTT
-,few,TRBJ2-3,TRBV5-1,CASIRDSTSTDTQYF,TGCGCCAGCATCCGGGACTCAACAAGCACAGATACGCAGTATTTT
-,many,TRBJ2-7,TRBV20-1,CSASRTIYEQYF,TGCAGTGCTAGTAGGACAATCTACGAGCAGTACTTC